These 31 T cell receptor beta chains were all obtained from the same sample, sequenced in a study of T-cell reconstitution after alpha-beta-depleted transplantation in children. Researchers prepared the TCRbeta library using unique molecular identifiers, the study reports. TCRdb ran MiXCR on the PCR reads and lists one entry per CDR3 protein. The profile shows some 200,000 distinct CDR3 sequences, more than 14% of them singletons. Sequences were derived from PBMCs from the stem cell graft donor, sampled from the stem cell graft. The receptors here all came from a human donor who donated a stem cell graft to a child with acute lymphoblastic leukemia.

Details on this clonotype: With a much larger clone just one base away, this may be a read error. The V and J genes are TRBV7-9 and TRBJ1-2; D call uncertain. CDR1 SEHNR and CDR2 FQNEAQ come from the germline V gene (reference sequence). This CDR3 comprises 12 residues. V was shortened by 2 bases and J by 3 bases, with 4 bases between the two germline ends. CDR3 amino acids: CASSLNYYGYTF. DNA for the CDR3: TGTGCCAGCAGCTTAAACTACTATGGCTACACCTTC.

Worth noting for this clonotype: Possible read error: a much larger clone is one base away. This chain links TRBV7-9 with TRBJ2-1; D not certain. This CDR3 is built from 13 residues. CDR1 SEHNR and CDR2 FQNEAQ come from the germline V gene (reference sequence). CDR3 in amino acids: CAISLSGYVEQFF. DNA of the CDR3: TGTGCCATCAGCTTATCGGGCTACGTTGAGCAGTTCTTC.

This clonotype was seen many times. The gene calls are TRBV20-1 and TRBJ1-1, with D tentatively TRBD1 (6 bases). The V end lost 2 bases, the J end lost 4 bases, and 11 bases lay between the germline ends. Germline assignment: CDR1 DFQATT and CDR2 SNEGSKA (reference sequence). The CDR3 sequence is 13 residues long. The CDR3 sequence: CSARPQGLTEAFF. The CDR3 coding sequence is TGCAGTGCTAGACCTCAGGGGCTCACTGAAGCTTTCTTT.

In this sample, this clonotype turned up a few times. The V call is TRBV5-4, the J call TRBJ1-1; no clear D. The CDR3 has 12 amino acids. Trimming took off 1 base at V and 7 bases at J, with 8 bases between the two ends. Germline values: CDR1 SGHNT, CDR2 YYREEE (reference sequence). For the CDR3, the DNA is TGTGCCAGCAGCTTGTCTGACGGTGAAGCTTTCTTT. Its translation: CASSLSDGEAFF. Complete variable domain (other parts from reference TRBV5-4 and TRBJ1-1): ETGVTQSPTHLIKTRGQQVTLRCSSQSGHNTVSWYQQALGQGPQFIFQYYREEENGRGNFPPRFSGLQFPNYSSELNVNALELDDSALYLCASSLSDGEAFFGQGTRLTVV.

This clonotype came up many times. The V call is TRBV5-1, the J call TRBJ2-7; possibly TRBD1 or TRBD2 for D (5 bases each). The germline gives CDR1 SGHRS, CDR2 YFSETQ. Trimming took 4 bases from V and 2 from J, leaving 13 bases between them. The CDR3 spans 14 residues. CDR3 amino acids: CASSGGRNTYEQYF. The DNA for the CDR3 is TGCGCCAGCAGCGGGGGACGTAACACCTACGAGCAGTACTTC.

This clonotype was seen ten or more times. The genes are TRBV12-3 or TRBV12-4 and TRBJ2-6, with TRBD1 as a possible D gene (6 bases). The CDR3 is 17 amino acids. V was shortened by 6 bases and J by 0 bases, with 15 bases between the two germline ends. This chain's CDR3 is CASSPDRRYSGANVLTF. The CDR3 DNA is TGTGCCAGCAGCCCAGACAGGCGCTACTCTGGGGCCAACGTCCTGACTTTC.

This clonotype was observed at least ten times. V gene TRBV9 combines with J gene TRBJ1-1; D is unclear. The CDR3 consists of 16 residues. Trimming cost V 1 base and J 1 base, with 14 bases left between them. Looked up from germline, CDR1 is SGDLS and CDR2 is YYNGEE. CDR3 bases: TGTGCCAGCAGCGTAACCCCCTCCGGAGCGAACACTGAAGCTTTCTTT. Encoded protein: CASSVTPSGANTEAFF.

This clonotype was detected ten times or more. The V gene is TRBV5-1, the J gene TRBJ2-1, with TRBD2 as a possible D gene (6 bases). Germline assignment: CDR1 SGHRS and CDR2 YFSETQ. Between the trimmed V and J ends, which lost 4 bases and 6 bases, there was a span of 17 bases. The CDR3 contains 15 residues. The CDR3 protein is CASSRPDGTFNEQFF. The CDR3, as DNA: TGCGCCAGCAGCCGACCGGACGGGACTTTCAATGAGCAGTTCTTC.

The chain has TRBV5-5 and TRBJ2-2; 9 bases map to TRBD2. Germline V lookup: CDR1 SGHKS, CDR2 YYEKEE (reference sequence). V was pared by 4 bases and J by 4 bases, with 5 bases of the junction left unmatched. This CDR3 region has 15 residues. CDR3 sequence: CASSPGLAGTGELFF. The CDR3 DNA is TGTGCCAGCAGCCCGGGACTAGCTGGCACCGGGGAGCTGTTTTTT.

The chain recombines TRBV11-3 with TRBJ2-1; TRBD1 might be the D (5 bases). Germline V lookup: CDR1 SGHNT, CDR2 YENEEA. The CDR3 extends over 15 amino acids. V was shortened by 1 base and J by 5 bases, with 12 bases between the two germline ends. The CDR3 here is CASSLAHQGHNEQFF. CDR3 nucleotide sequence: TGTGCCAGCAGCTTAGCCCATCAGGGTCACAATGAGCAGTTCTTC.

This clonotype was counted a few times. The chain joins TRBV6-5 to TRBJ2-2, with D perhaps matching TRBD2 (5 bases). The CDR3 is 15 amino acids. Germline V lookup: CDR1 MNHEY, CDR2 SVGAGI. Trimming shortened V by 6 bases and J by 7 bases, and 18 bases separated the two germline ends. The CDR3 DNA reads TGTGCCAGCAGATACCACGGGAATTTGATCGGGGAGCTGTTTTTT. This translates into CASRYHGNLIGELFF.

This clonotype was seen ten or more times. The chain recombines TRBV5-1 with TRBJ1-6; D remains unclear. From germline, CDR1 is SGHRS and CDR2 YFSETQ. Between the trimmed V and J ends, which lost 0 bases and 7 bases, there was a span of 11 bases. This CDR3 spans 15 amino acids. This CDR3 is CASSLGQPKNSPLHF. Here the CDR3 DNA reads TGCGCCAGCAGCTTGGGGCAGCCCAAAAATTCACCCCTCCACTTT.

This clonotype was observed at least ten times. This sequence joins TRBV7-9 and TRBJ1-2; 9 nucleotides line up with TRBD1. This CDR3 has 14 residues. The junction had 6 bases not matched to a gene; V was cut back by 4 bases and J by 6 bases. CDR1 and CDR2 (germline): SEHNR, FQNEAQ (reference sequence). CDR3 sequence: CASSSGQGSHGYTF. The CDR3 DNA reads as TGTGCCAGCAGCTCTGGACAGGGGTCCCATGGCTACACCTTC.

The chain employs TRBV27 and TRBJ1-1, with D perhaps TRBD1 (6 bases). V lost 6 bases, J lost 3 bases, and 20 bases lay in between. Germline CDR1 and CDR2: MNHEY and SMNVEV (reference sequence). The CDR3 runs 16 residues. The CDR3 DNA sequence: TGTGCCAGCAGATTCTCCGGGACAAGTTATTACACTGAAGCTTTCTTT. Residues: CASRFSGTSYYTEAFF.

About this clonotype itself: This may come from a read error, since a much larger clone is one base off. The CDR3: CASSLNKEATQYF. CDR3 sequence (DNA): TGTGCCAGCAGCTTGAACAAAGAAGCGACCCAGTACTTC. J is TRBJ2-5 and V is TRBV5-6; no clear D. Per germline, CDR1 SGHDT and CDR2 YYEEEE. The CDR3 consists of 13 residues. V was clipped by 1 base and J by 7 bases, with 11 bases between them.

The table lists this clonotype with many counts. This chain links TRBV7-8 with TRBJ2-1; tentatively, D is TRBD2 (5 bases). The CDR3 covers 16 residues. Germline-derived CDR1 and CDR2 are SGHVS and FQNEAQ. Trimming took off 0 bases at V and 0 bases at J, with 9 bases between the two ends. In DNA form, the CDR3 reads TGTGCCAGCAGCTTAGCACTAGGTCGCTCCTACAATGAGCAGTTCTTC. This codes for CASSLALGRSYNEQFF.

This clonotype was observed at least ten times. The gene calls are TRBV10-3 and TRBJ1-1; no firm D call. Germline CDR1 is ENHRY and CDR2 is SYGVKD. V lost 10 bases and J 4 bases, leaving 13 bases between the germline ends. The CDR3 has 12 residues. The CDR3 protein is CASWTGLTEAFF. The CDR3 bases are TGTGCCAGCTGGACGGGCCTCACTGAAGCTTTCTTT.

This clonotype was found once. V usage is TRBV20-1 and J usage is TRBJ2-3; 8 bases match TRBD2. J gave up 0 bases and V 5 bases, and 4 bases lay outside the gene matches. Germline loops: CDR1 DFQATT, CDR2 SNEGSKA (reference sequence). This CDR3 has 14 residues. CDR3 in DNA: TGCAGTGCTGAAGAGCGGGAGAGCACAGATACGCAGTATTTT. It is translated as CSAEERESTDTQYF.

At least ten counts were recorded for this clonotype. The CDR3 coding sequence is TGTGCCAGCGGAGCGGGAGTAACCGGGGAGCTGTTTTTT. Translated, it gives CASGAGVTGELFF. The chain has TRBV7-8 and TRBJ2-2; 8 nucleotides match TRBD2. With V trimmed by 8 bases and J by 5 bases, 4 bases remained unmatched. The length of the CDR3 is 13 residues. Germline V CDR1 and CDR2: SGHVS, FQNEAQ.

This clonotype was detected only a few times. The V call is TRBV20-1, the J call TRBJ1-1; D is unresolved. The CDR3 has 14 residues. Per germline, CDR1 DFQATT and CDR2 SNEGSKA (reference sequence). This chain's CDR3 is CRARSQIFDTEAFF. The DNA for the CDR3 is TGCAGGGCCCGCAGCCAAATTTTTGACACTGAAGCTTTCTTT.

This clonotype was seen many times. The rearrangement joins TRBV12-3 or TRBV12-4 to TRBJ1-3; D call uncertain. CDR3 length equals 17 residues. V gave up 5 bases and J gave up 0 bases, with 17 bases separating them. The CDR3 region is CASSPLEKGLSGNTIYF. CDR3 DNA: TGTGCCAGCAGTCCGCTTGAGAAAGGGCTCTCTGGAAACACCATATATTTT.

This clonotype was detected many times. This chain joins TRBV7-8 and TRBJ1-3; no definite D call. V was cut by 1 base and J by 4 bases, with 8 bases left in between. The CDR3 length is 14 residues. CDR1 is SGHVS and CDR2 is FQNEAQ in the germline V gene. CDR3 bases: TGTGCCAGCAGCTTAGGGTGGTCCGGAAACACCATATATTTT. Translated: CASSLGWSGNTIYF.

Notes on this clonotype: A single base separates this from a much larger clone, so it may be a read error. The chain has TRBV20-1 and TRBJ2-5; perhaps TRBD2 as D (6 bases). The CDR3 consists of 14 residues. Trimming took off 2 bases at V and 2 bases at J, with 12 bases between the two ends. Germline V gene sequence: CDR1 DFQATT, CDR2 SNEGSKA (reference sequence). CDR3 amino acids: CSARRRRGQETQYF. DNA of the CDR3: TGCAGTGCTAGACGGCGGCGGGGACAAGAGACCCAGTACTTC.

This clonotype was seen many times. The chain combines TRBV19 with TRBJ1-2; D may be TRBD1 (5 bases). Looked up from germline, CDR1 is LNHDA and CDR2 is SQIVND (reference sequence). With 3 bases removed from V and 6 bases from J, the gap between germline ends came to 11 bases. The CDR3 has 13 residues. The CDR3 DNA is TGTGCCAGTAGTATGGCCCAGGGCGATGGCTACACCTTC. As protein: CASSMAQGDGYTF.

Many counts were recorded for this clonotype. The rearrangement links TRBV7-9 to TRBJ1-2; TRBD1 agrees at 7 bases. V dropped 6 bases and J dropped 6; count of bases not matched to a gene: 10. The length of the CDR3 is 14 residues. Germline values: CDR1 SEHNR, CDR2 FQNEAQ (reference sequence). This chain's CDR3 is CASSSQGVPDGYTF. The CDR3 DNA is TGTGCCAGCAGTTCGCAGGGGGTGCCGGATGGCTACACCTTC.

The V call is TRBV27, the J call TRBJ2-7; 9 nucleotides match TRBD1. There are 15 residues in the CDR3. Looked up from germline, CDR1 is MNHEY and CDR2 is SMNVEV (reference sequence). Trimming at V came to 3 bases and at J to 4 bases, leaving 7 bases not matched to a gene. The CDR3 is CASSFSPGQGYEQYF. CDR3 DNA: TGTGCCAGCAGTTTTTCACCGGGACAGGGATACGAGCAGTACTTC.

V gene TRBV11-2 combines with J gene TRBJ2-1, with D unresolved. With 5 bases removed from V and 4 bases from J, the gap between germline ends came to 6 bases. CDR1 and CDR2 (germline): SGHAT, FQNNGV. CDR3 length: 12 amino acids. In DNA, the CDR3 is TGTGCCAGCAGCAAAGGGTACAATGAGCAGTTCTTC. It codes for CASSKGYNEQFF.

This clonotype was observed at least ten times. The V call is TRBV5-1, the J call TRBJ1-2, with D uncertain. The germline V gene has CDR1 SGHRS and CDR2 YFSETQ. The CDR3 has 14 amino acids. V was shortened by 4 bases and J by 1 base, with 11 bases between the two germline ends. CDR3 sequence (DNA): TGCGCCAGCAGCCCATCCGGGAATAACTATGGCTACACCTTC. It encodes CASSPSGNNYGYTF.

This clonotype showed up just a few times. The genes are TRBV2 and TRBJ2-7, with D hard to call. This CDR3 spans 14 amino acids. Trimming removed 7 bases at V and 3 bases at J, with 16 bases between. In germline, CDR1 is SNHLY, CDR2 FYNNEI. The chain's CDR3 is CASTEGMVFYEQYF. DNA for the CDR3: TGTGCCAGCACCGAAGGGATGGTTTTCTACGAGCAGTACTTC.

This clonotype was observed a handful of times. The chain couples TRBV5-1 to TRBJ2-5, with TRBD1 matching over 8 bases. The CDR3 contains 14 residues. The V gene's germline CDR1 is SGHRS and CDR2 YFSETQ. The V gene end was trimmed by 4 bases and the J gene end by 3 bases; junction bases not matched to a gene: 5. In nucleotides, the CDR3 is TGCGCCAGCAGCATGGGACAGGTGAAAGAGACCCAGTACTTC. This gives the protein CASSMGQVKETQYF.

This clonotype was picked up many times. In nucleotides, the CDR3 is TGCGCCAGCAGCCTCGGGTTTGGACAGGGGTACGAGCAGTACTTC. Translation gives CASSLGFGQGYEQYF. The gene calls are TRBV4-1 and TRBJ2-7; TRBD1 matches 9 bases. V lost 4 bases to trimming and J lost 4 bases; unmatched junction nucleotides: 8. This CDR3 is built from 15 residues. Germline V CDR1 and CDR2: MGHRA, YSYEKL.